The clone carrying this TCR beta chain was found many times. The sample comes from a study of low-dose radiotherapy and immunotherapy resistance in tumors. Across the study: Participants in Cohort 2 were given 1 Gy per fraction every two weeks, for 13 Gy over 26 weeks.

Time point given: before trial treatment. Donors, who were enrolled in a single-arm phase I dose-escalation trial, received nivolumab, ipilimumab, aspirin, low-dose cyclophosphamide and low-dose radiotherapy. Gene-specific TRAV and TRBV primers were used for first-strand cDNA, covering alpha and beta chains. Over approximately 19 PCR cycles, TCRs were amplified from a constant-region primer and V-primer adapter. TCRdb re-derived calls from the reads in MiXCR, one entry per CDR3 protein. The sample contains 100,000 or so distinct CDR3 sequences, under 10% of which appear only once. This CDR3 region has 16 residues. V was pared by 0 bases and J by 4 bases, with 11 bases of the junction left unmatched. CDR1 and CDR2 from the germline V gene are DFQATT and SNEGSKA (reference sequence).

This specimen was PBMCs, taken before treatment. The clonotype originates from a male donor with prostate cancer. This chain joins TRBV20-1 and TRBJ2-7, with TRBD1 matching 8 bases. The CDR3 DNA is TGCAGTGCTAGAGATCCCCGACAGGGGACCGGTTACGAGCAGTACTTC. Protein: CSARDPRQGTGYEQYF.